Presented here are 30 T cell receptor beta chains from one specimen sequenced in a study of CD8+ T cells in alopecia areata. Researchers sorted CD4+ cells into CD25+CD127- cells for a few patients. As the sequencing template, cDNA was produced by extracting RNA and reverse transcribing it. The assay was immunoSEQ multiplex PCR, and TCRdb's table has in-frame clones only and misses some. The sample has about 8,000 clones, just over 70% seen once. Sequencing was done on a sample of CD4+ Tregs sorted from blood. The receptors here all came from a human donor with alopecia areata.

The chain's CDR3 is CASSMEQGANQPQHF. CDR3 in DNA: TGTGCCAGTAGTATGGAACAGGGGGCGAATCAGCCCCAGCATTTT. The rearrangement joins TRBV19 to TRBJ1-5; 9 nucleotides match TRBD1. The CDR3 covers 15 residues. The germline V gene encodes CDR1 LNHDA and CDR2 SQIVND (reference sequence). The trim removed 3 bases at V and 4 bases at J, leaving 4 bases unmatched.

This chain joins TRBV4-3 and TRBJ1-2, with D possibly being TRBD1 (6 bases). The germline V gene has CDR1 LGHNA and CDR2 YSLEER. This CDR3 comprises 15 residues. V was trimmed by 1 base and J by 4 bases, leaving 13 bases between them. The CDR3: CASSQVTGFGYGYTF. The CDR3 nucleotides read TGCGCCAGCAGCCAAGTAACAGGGTTTGGCTATGGCTACACCTTC.

The count of this clone is one. This rearrangement joins TRBV6-5 to TRBJ2-5; D may correspond to TRBD1 or TRBD2 (6 bases each). This CDR3 spans 14 amino acids. CDR1 MNHEY and CDR2 SVGAGI come from the germline V gene. Trimming pared 2 bases from V and 4 bases from J, leaving 11 bases between. The DNA for the CDR3 is TGTGCCAGCAGTTACGGGGGGCATTCAGAGACCCAGTACTTC. It encodes CASSYGGHSETQYF.

The rearrangement links TRBV10-2 to TRBJ2-1; D is ambiguous. The CDR3 is made up of 15 amino acids. V lost 2 bases and J lost 1, with 9 bases in between. Germline assignment: CDR1 WSHSY and CDR2 SAAADI. CDR3 DNA sequence: TGCGCCAGCAGTGAGCTCAGGTTATCCTACAATGAGCAGTTCTTC. Protein: CASSELRLSYNEQFF.

The genes are TRBV6-6 and TRBJ1-5; D not resolved. V lost 0 bases, J lost 5 bases, and 2 bases lay in between. There are 12 residues in the CDR3. Germline CDR1 is MNHNY and CDR2 is SVGAGI (reference sequence). The CDR3 here is CASSYSDQPQHF. CDR3 DNA: TGTGCCAGCAGTTACTCCGATCAGCCCCAGCATTTT.

The sample holds one count of this clone. The chain joins TRBV28 to TRBJ1-6; 7 bases line up with TRBD1. The ends lost 3 bases at V and 7 bases at J; junction bases unmatched: 6. Germline-derived CDR1 and CDR2 are MDHEN and SYDVKM. This CDR3 spans 15 amino acids. CDR3 DNA: TGTGCCAGCAGTTTTTACAGGGGTGGGAATTCACCCCTCCACTTT. Its protein product is CASSFYRGGNSPLHF.

The chain uses TRBV18 and TRBJ2-2; D is ambiguous. The CDR3 has 16 residues. V lost 4 bases and J lost 4, with 16 bases in between. Per germline, CDR1 KGHSH and CDR2 LQKENI. The CDR3 here is CASSLNSIASTGELFF. The CDR3 bases are TGTGCCAGCTCACTAAATTCTATTGCGAGCACCGGGGAGCTGTTTTTT.

V usage is TRBV2 and J usage is TRBJ2-3, with a possible D match to TRBD2 (5 bases). CDR1 and CDR2 from the germline V gene are SNHLY and FYNNEI. The CDR3 is made up of 13 amino acids. Trimming removed 9 bases at V and 1 base at J, with 11 bases between. CDR3 DNA: TGTGCCAGTACGGCCGGGGGCACAGATACGCAGTATTTT. It is translated as CASTAGGTDTQYF.

The chain is built from TRBV30 and TRBJ2-1; 9 nucleotides match TRBD2. Trimming at V came to 5 bases and at J to 2 bases, leaving 4 bases not matched to a gene. The CDR3 sequence is 14 residues long. Germline V CDR1 and CDR2: GTSNPN, SVGIG (reference sequence). The CDR3 DNA reads as TGTGCCTGGGACGCGGGAGGGGCCTACAATGAGCAGTTCTTC. Translating gives CAWDAGGAYNEQFF. The variable domain in full, with the rest retrieved from reference TRBV30 and TRBJ2-1, is SQTIHQWPATLVQPVGSPLSLECTVEGTSNPNLYWYRQAAGRGLQLLFYSVGIGQISSEVPQNLSASRPQDRQFILSSKKLLLSDSGFYLCAWDAGGAYNEQFFGPGTRLTVL.

The sample holds a few counts of this clone. V and J are TRBV5-1 and TRBJ2-1; D is unclear. Germline values: CDR1 SGHRS, CDR2 YFSETQ. Trimming left V 7 bases short and J 2 bases short, with 16 bases between. The CDR3 contains 15 residues. CDR3 sequence reads: CASSPGYQTYNEQFF. Here the CDR3 DNA reads TGCGCCAGCTCGCCTGGGTACCAGACCTACAATGAGCAGTTCTTC.

The chain links TRBV13 to TRBJ2-2; 7 bases are shared with TRBD2. Trimming removed 4 bases from V and 5 bases from J; junction bases left unmatched: 10. Germline CDR1 PRHDT, CDR2 FYEKMQ (reference sequence). The CDR3 runs to 16 residues. In DNA, the CDR3 is TGTGCCAGCAGCTCCTCCGGGACTACCTCAACCGGGGAGCTGTTTTTT. Protein sequence: CASSSSGTTSTGELFF.

The chain recombines TRBV29-1 with TRBJ2-3; perhaps TRBD2 as D (5 bases). The CDR3 sequence is 12 residues long. The V end was cut by 1 base, the J end by 14 bases, with 16 bases between. Germline assignment: CDR1 SQVTM and CDR2 ANQGSEA. The CDR3 DNA is TGCAGCGTTGAAGGATTGGGGAGTCTAAGGTATTTT. It is translated as CSVEGLGSLRYF.

The genes are TRBV2 and TRBJ2-1; no clear D gene. V was shortened by 7 bases and J by 7 bases, with 14 bases between the two germline ends. Germline V lookup: CDR1 SNHLY, CDR2 FYNNEI. This CDR3 is built from 13 residues. The CDR3 sequence: CASTELPMNEQFF. The CDR3 nucleotides are TGTGCCAGCACCGAGCTGCCCATGAATGAGCAGTTCTTC.

This chain connects TRBV7-8 to TRBJ2-7; 13 nucleotides agree with TRBD2. J was trimmed by 4 bases and V by 1 base; bases with no gene match: 7. The CDR3 totals 17 residues. The germline V gene has CDR1 SGHVS and CDR2 FQNEAQ. Here the CDR3 reads CASSLGIGTSGTYEQYF. CDR3 bases: TGTGCCAGCAGCTTAGGGATAGGGACTAGCGGGACGTACGAGCAGTACTTC.

The chain joins TRBV5-1 to TRBJ1-6; D ambiguous. With 3 bases removed from V and 8 bases from J, the gap between germline ends came to 12 bases. Germline V CDR1 and CDR2: SGHRS, YFSETQ. This CDR3 is built from 14 residues. Here the CDR3 reads CASSSRFAHSPLHF. CDR3 bases: TGCGCCAGCAGCTCGAGGTTCGCCCATTCACCCCTCCACTTT.

The chain is built from TRBV15 and TRBJ1-1, with D unresolved. The V end was cut by 2 bases, the J end by 10 bases, with 11 bases between. CDR1 and CDR2 from the germline V gene are LNHNV and YYDKDF (reference sequence). CDR3 length equals 12 residues. In DNA, the CDR3 is TGTGCCACCAGCAGAACGCCAGCGATAGCTTTCTTT. It translates to CATSRTPAIAFF.

J is TRBJ2-2 and V is TRBV10-2, with TRBD1 matching 9 bases. Trimming at V came to 5 bases and at J to 6 bases, leaving 1 base not matched to a gene. The CDR3 is 13 residues long. The germline gives CDR1 WSHSY, CDR2 SAAADI. The CDR3 bases are TGCGCCAGCAGTCGACAGGGGGCCGGGGAGCTGTTTTTT. Translating gives CASSRQGAGELFF.

This chain joins TRBV28 and TRBJ2-2; no clear D gene. The germline V gene has CDR1 MDHEN and CDR2 SYDVKM. The CDR3 loop spans 16 amino acids. Trimming cost V 2 bases and J 4 bases, with 14 bases left between them. The CDR3 nucleotides are TGTGCCAGCAGTTTACTTAGAGGTTTGGGCACCGGGGAGCTGTTTTTT. It encodes CASSLLRGLGTGELFF.

This clone was observed a few times. This rearrangement joins TRBV2 to TRBJ2-1; D call uncertain. CDR1 and CDR2 (germline): SNHLY, FYNNEI. The V and J ends lost 7 bases and 6 bases respectively, with 13 bases between them. The CDR3 totals 13 residues. CDR3 in amino acids: CASTGRLTNEQFF. In DNA, the CDR3 is TGTGCCAGCACCGGCAGGTTAACCAATGAGCAGTTCTTC.

V and J are TRBV5-5 and TRBJ2-1; D gene uncertain. The V end lost 3 bases, the J end lost 5 bases, and 3 bases lay between the germline ends. The germline gives CDR1 SGHKS, CDR2 YYEKEE (reference sequence). This CDR3 region has 11 residues. The CDR3 coding sequence is TGTGCCAGCAGCTCGCACAATGAGCAGTTCTTC. Translating it yields CASSSHNEQFF.

V usage is TRBV7-2 and J usage is TRBJ1-5; D uncertain. This CDR3 comprises 12 residues. V was cut by 5 bases and J by 3 bases, with 5 bases left in between. Germline CDR1 SGHTA, CDR2 FQGNSA. CDR3: CASSLPNQPQHF. The CDR3 DNA sequence: TGTGCCAGCAGCCTCCCCAATCAGCCCCAGCATTTT.

The chain combines TRBV29-1 with TRBJ2-1; 14 nucleotides line up with TRBD2. This CDR3 is built from 18 residues. Germline CDR1 reads SQVTM; CDR2 reads ANQGSEA. The junction had 8 bases not matched to a gene; V was cut back by 4 bases and J by 0 bases. The CDR3 DNA is TGCAGCGTTGTGGGACTAGCGGGAGAGGGAAGCTCCTACAATGAGCAGTTCTTC. It yields the protein CSVVGLAGEGSSYNEQFF.

The chain has TRBV4-2 and TRBJ1-2, with D maybe TRBD1 (5 bases). The germline V gene encodes CDR1 LGHNA and CDR2 YNFKEQ. Trimming left V 0 bases short and J 4 bases short, with 15 bases between. There are 16 residues in the CDR3. Here the CDR3 reads CASSQEGSAGRYGYTF. In DNA form, the CDR3 reads TGTGCCAGCAGCCAAGAGGGGTCGGCAGGGCGCTATGGCTACACCTTC.

This clone was seen only once. The chain joins TRBV7-2 to TRBJ1-1, with a possible D match to TRBD1 (5 bases). V was clipped by 7 bases and J by 4 bases, with 19 bases between them. This CDR3 contains 15 residues. Germline CDR1 and CDR2: SGHTA and FQGNSA. The CDR3 loop reads CASTRSRARGTEAFF. The DNA for the CDR3 is TGTGCCAGCACCCGGAGTCGGGCGAGGGGCACTGAAGCTTTCTTT.

This clone was seen just once. The chain combines TRBV7-2 with TRBJ2-2; D gene unclear. Germline values: CDR1 SGHTA, CDR2 FQGNSA. CDR3 length: 15 residues. V was shortened by 6 bases and J by 4 bases, with 15 bases between the two germline ends. The DNA for the CDR3 is TGTGCCAGCAGTTCCCACCGACTCCTCACCGGGGAGCTGTTTTTT. Translation gives CASSSHRLLTGELFF.

This CDR3 reads CSVAQGASYGYTF. DNA of the CDR3: TGCAGCGTTGCCCAGGGGGCGAGCTATGGCTACACCTTC. The rearrangement links TRBV29-1 to TRBJ1-2; 8 positions agree with TRBD1. CDR1 and CDR2 (germline): SQVTM, ANQGSEA. This CDR3 is 13 amino acids long. The trim removed 4 bases at V and 4 bases at J, leaving 5 bases unmatched.

The table lists this clone with a few counts. V and J are TRBV7-3 and TRBJ2-1; perhaps TRBD1 as D (7 bases). V was trimmed by 2 bases and J by 4 bases, leaving 15 bases between them. Per the germline V gene, CDR1 is SGHTA and CDR2 is FQGTGA. CDR3 size: 16 residues. Here the CDR3 reads CASSLDGRGVYNEQFF. In nucleotides, the CDR3 is TGTGCCAGCAGCTTAGATGGCAGGGGGGTTTACAATGAGCAGTTCTTC.

The chain recombines TRBV10-3 with TRBJ2-7; the match to TRBD1 covers 8 bases. From germline, CDR1 is ENHRY and CDR2 SYGVKD. Trimming took 4 bases from V and 4 from J; bases not matched to a gene: 9. The CDR3 is 15 residues long. As DNA, the CDR3 is TGTGCCATCAGTGGGGGACAGGCCGGGGGATACGAGCAGTACTTC. As protein: CAISGGQAGGYEQYF.

This chain links TRBV7-9 with TRBJ2-1; 13 bases map to TRBD2. The CDR3 is made up of 17 amino acids. Germline values: CDR1 SEHNR, CDR2 FQNEAQ (reference sequence). V was pared by 4 bases and J by 10 bases, with 13 bases of the junction left unmatched. This chain's CDR3 is CASSSHRLAGGREEQFF. CDR3 in DNA: TGTGCCAGCAGCTCCCACAGACTAGCGGGAGGCAGAGAAGAGCAGTTCTTC.

The V gene is TRBV29-1, the J gene TRBJ2-3, with no clear D. The CDR3 loop spans 12 amino acids. Deletions cut 5 bases from V and 4 bases from J, with 10 bases between. Germline V gene lookup returns CDR1 SQVTM and CDR2 ANQGSEA. The CDR3 here is CSVRAISDTQYF. The CDR3 DNA is TGCAGCGTTAGGGCTATATCAGATACGCAGTATTTT.